These 32 T cell receptor beta chains were sequenced from one sample in a study of T-cell reconstitution after alpha-beta-depleted transplantation in children. Unique molecular identifiers were built into the TCRbeta library. TCRdb passed the PCR reads through MiXCR, listing each CDR3 protein once. The sample comprises some 440,000 distinct CDR3 sequences, under 20% of which are singletons, and around 30% rests with the top ten. The sample here was PBMCs, mostly from graft donor cells, taken 360 days after TCRalphabeta/CD19-depleted stem cell transplant. These receptors all stem from a boy less than two years old who had a stem cell transplant for Wiskott-Aldrich syndrome, so the T cells may come from the graft donor.

This sequence joins TRBV5-1 and TRBJ2-1, with 12 positions matching TRBD1. Trimming cost V 3 bases and J 5 bases; bases outside gene matches: 6. Germline CDR1 SGHRS, CDR2 YFSETQ. CDR3 length: 16 amino acids. The DNA for the CDR3 is TGCGCCAGCAGCTCCGGGACAGGGGGCGCGGACAATGAGCAGTTCTTC. It is translated as CASSSGTGGADNEQFF. The whole variable domain, filled in from reference TRBV5-1 and TRBJ2-1, reads KAGVTQTPRYLIKTRGQQVTLSCSPISGHRSVSWYQQTPGQGLQFLFEYFSETQRNKGNFPGRFSGRQFSNSRSEMNVSTLELGDSALYLCASSSGTGGADNEQFFGPGTRLTVL.

J is TRBJ2-3 and V is TRBV20-1; D uncertain. The ends were cut back, 0 bases at V and 0 bases at J, with 10 bases in the middle. This CDR3 spans 15 amino acids. Germline loops: CDR1 DFQATT, CDR2 SNEGSKA (reference sequence). CDR3 sequence: CSARDHGRSTDTQYF. Here the CDR3 DNA reads TGCAGTGCTAGAGATCACGGGCGGAGCACAGATACGCAGTATTTT.

The V gene is TRBV5-8, the J gene TRBJ1-5; perhaps TRBD1 as D (6 bases). CDR3 length equals 14 residues. Looked up from germline, CDR1 is SGHTS and CDR2 is YDEGEE. The V end lost 4 bases, the J end lost 6 bases, and 14 bases lay between the germline ends. The CDR3 loop reads CASSPGHLGQPQHF. The CDR3 DNA reads as TGTGCCAGCAGCCCGGGACATCTGGGTCAGCCCCAGCATTTT.

The V gene is TRBV3-1, the J gene TRBJ2-7; D is undetermined. V lost 0 bases and J 8 bases, leaving 11 bases between the germline ends. Looked up from germline, CDR1 is LGHDT and CDR2 is YNNKEL (reference sequence). This CDR3 region has 13 residues. The CDR3 DNA reads as TGTGCCAGCAGCCAAGATGCCCCGAAAAAGCAGTACTTC. This encodes CASSQDAPKKQYF.

The chain carries TRBV6-1 and TRBJ2-7; the match to TRBD1 covers 10 bases. After removal of 5 bases from V and 12 bases from J, the junction contained 10 bases not matched to a gene. Per germline, CDR1 MNHNS and CDR2 SASEGT. CDR3 length: 13 residues. CDR3 residues: CASSPPGQGRPYF. DNA of the CDR3: TGTGCCAGCAGTCCCCCGGGACAGGGGCGGCCGTACTTC.

This clonotype turned up a few times. The chain uses TRBV18 and TRBJ2-7, with D perhaps TRBD2 (6 bases). The V end lost 4 bases, the J end lost 6 bases, and 19 bases lay between the germline ends. Germline V gene data show CDR1 as KGHSH and CDR2 as LQKENI. CDR3 size: 15 residues. Here the CDR3 reads CASSQPGTHPREQYF. The DNA of the CDR3 is TGTGCCAGCTCACAACCCGGGACTCACCCACGCGAGCAGTACTTC.

This clonotype has just a few counts. V is TRBV5-1 and J is TRBJ2-3; no clear D. The CDR3 consists of 14 residues. CDR1 is SGHRS, CDR2 YFSETQ, per germline. Trimming removed 3 bases from V and 5 bases from J, with 13 bases in between. The CDR3 bases are TGCGCCAGCAGCTCCGCAAAGAGGAGAGATACGCAGTATTTT. Translated, it gives CASSSAKRRDTQYF.

This clonotype was recorded many times. V usage is TRBV5-1 and J usage is TRBJ2-5; D is possibly TRBD2 (6 bases). The length of the CDR3 is 14 residues. The germline V gene encodes CDR1 SGHRS and CDR2 YFSETQ. With 3 bases removed from V and 2 bases from J, the gap between germline ends came to 11 bases. CDR3 amino acids: CASSSGTPQETQYF. CDR3 DNA sequence: TGCGCCAGCAGCTCAGGGACTCCTCAAGAGACCCAGTACTTC.

This clonotype was detected only a few times. CDR3 protein: CATKTGTLNTGELFF. The CDR3 bases are TGTGCCACTAAGACCGGGACTCTGAACACCGGGGAGCTGTTTTTT. The chain carries TRBV19 and TRBJ2-2; a weak D match, TRBD2 (6 bases). Germline lookup yields CDR1 LNHDA and CDR2 SQIVND (reference sequence). The CDR3 is 15 amino acids. V was cut by 10 bases and J by 1 base, with 16 bases left in between.

The rearrangement uses TRBV27 and TRBJ2-3; TRBD2 matches at 8 bases. This CDR3 is built from 14 residues. The J segment lost 6 bases and the V segment lost 5 bases, leaving 7 bases of the junction unmatched. The germline CDR1 and CDR2 sequences are MNHEY and SMNVEV (reference sequence). CDR3 loop: CASSPAGVTDTQYF. The DNA for the CDR3 is TGTGCCAGCAGTCCAGCGGGAGTCACGGATACGCAGTATTTT.

The sample holds a few counts of this clonotype. This chain joins TRBV6-5 and TRBJ2-3, with D uncertain. Germline V gene data show CDR1 as MNHEY and CDR2 as SVGAGI. V shed 0 bases and J shed 3 bases, with 10 bases lying between them. This CDR3 has 15 residues. The CDR3 is CASSYSGYRTDTQYF. The CDR3 DNA reads as TGTGCCAGCAGTTACTCGGGATATCGGACAGATACGCAGTATTTT.

This clonotype appeared a few times. The genes are TRBV27 and TRBJ2-3, with 9 bases matching TRBD2. The CDR3 loop spans 16 amino acids. From germline, CDR1 is MNHEY and CDR2 SMNVEV (reference sequence). Trimming at V came to 1 base and at J to 4 bases, leaving 6 bases not matched to a gene. This CDR3 reads CASSLYWLAGSDTQYF. CDR3 in DNA: TGTGCCAGCAGTTTATATTGGCTAGCGGGGTCAGATACGCAGTATTTT.

This clonotype was seen only a few times. This chain links TRBV11-2 with TRBJ1-1; D is uncertain. This CDR3 region has 12 residues. The ends were cut back, 4 bases at V and 7 bases at J, with 10 bases in the middle. CDR1 is SGHAT and CDR2 is FQNNGV in the germline V gene. The CDR3 bases are TGTGCCAGCAGCTCCCGTCCGGGTGAAGCTTTCTTT. This translates into CASSSRPGEAFF.

In this sample, this clonotype turned up a few times. This sequence joins TRBV2 and TRBJ2-4; 8 bases are a match to TRBD1. CDR1 is SNHLY, CDR2 FYNNEI, per germline. Unmatched junction bases numbered 3, after V lost 3 bases and J lost 8 bases. The CDR3 contains 13 residues. The CDR3 region has the DNA TGTGCCAGCAGTGAGGACAGGGTGGACATTCAGTACTTC. This gives the protein CASSEDRVDIQYF.

The chain has TRBV20-1 and TRBJ2-5; D not certain. Germline-derived CDR1 and CDR2 are DFQATT and SNEGSKA (reference sequence). The CDR3 contains 13 residues. The ends were cut back, 5 bases at V and 1 base at J, with 11 bases in the middle. DNA of the CDR3: TGCAGTGCTCCCCCCCAGGTCCAAGAGACCCAGTACTTC. Its translation: CSAPPQVQETQYF.

The chain links TRBV12-3 or TRBV12-4 to TRBJ1-3, with D perhaps TRBD1 (6 bases). The CDR3 length is 14 residues. V lost 5 bases to trimming and J lost 9 bases, with 17 bases between them. CDR3 sequence reads: CASSPGGRGSTIYF. The CDR3 DNA reads TGTGCCAGCAGTCCCGGGGGGCGCGGCTCCACCATATATTTT.

This clonotype showed up just a few times. This rearrangement joins TRBV7-7 to TRBJ2-7, with 14 bases that match TRBD2. Germline V lookup: CDR1 SSHAT, CDR2 FNYEAQ (reference sequence). After removal of 5 bases from V and 8 bases from J, the junction contained 5 bases not matched to a gene. This CDR3 is 14 amino acids long. CDR3 in amino acids: CASSQGLAGAKQYF. CDR3 in DNA: TGTGCCAGCAGCCAGGGACTAGCGGGAGCTAAGCAGTACTTC. The whole variable domain, remainder taken from reference TRBV7-7 and TRBJ2-7, is GAGVSQSPRYKVTKRGQDVTLRCDPISSHATLYWYQQALGQGPEFLTYFNYEAQPDKSGLPSDRFSAERPEGSISTLTIQRTEQRDSAMYRCASSQGLAGAKQYFGPGTRLTVT.

This clonotype was seen only a few times. V and J are TRBV20-1 and TRBJ2-1, with D perhaps matching TRBD2 (6 bases). The CDR3 spans 16 residues. Germline CDR1 is DFQATT and CDR2 is SNEGSKA (reference sequence). V was shortened by 1 base and J by 4 bases, with 17 bases between the two germline ends. The DNA of the CDR3 is TGCAGTGCTAGAGCCCCAAGGGCGGGACTTTACAATGAGCAGTTCTTC. Residues: CSARAPRAGLYNEQFF.

This clonotype was seen many times. The chain uses TRBV7-9 and TRBJ2-5; TRBD2 matches 8 bases. V shed 3 bases and J 5 bases; nucleotides not matched to a gene: 5. The CDR3 sequence is 14 residues long. Germline CDR1 reads SEHNR; CDR2 reads FQNEAQ (reference sequence). The CDR3 loop is CASSFSGASETQYF. CDR3 nucleotide sequence: TGTGCCAGCAGCTTTAGCGGGGCTTCGGAGACCCAGTACTTC.

This clonotype was recorded a few times. The chain recombines TRBV5-1 with TRBJ1-4, with 8 bases aligning to TRBD1. CDR1 SGHRS and CDR2 YFSETQ come from the germline V gene. The CDR3 has 14 residues. J was trimmed by 8 bases and V by 0 bases; bases with no gene match: 3. The CDR3 loop is CASSLDGQGEKLFF. The CDR3 DNA is TGCGCCAGCAGCTTGGACGGACAGGGCGAAAAACTGTTTTTT.

The chain is built from TRBV20-1 and TRBJ1-5, with 7 bases identical to TRBD1. The V segment lost 6 bases and the J segment 0 bases; nucleotides outside the gene matches: 11. This CDR3 has 16 residues. The germline gives CDR1 DFQATT, CDR2 SNEGSKA (reference sequence). CDR3 DNA sequence: TGCAGTGCCGAGGGTACAGGGGTGGATAGCAATCAGCCCCAGCATTTT. The encoded protein is CSAEGTGVDSNQPQHF.

The rearrangement links TRBV30 to TRBJ2-5, with 11 bases lining up with TRBD2. CDR3 length: 17 amino acids. The V segment lost 1 base and the J segment 3 bases; nucleotides outside the gene matches: 10. Germline V lookup: CDR1 GTSNPN, CDR2 SVGIG (reference sequence). The CDR3 spells CAWSATLTTSGEETQYF. The CDR3 DNA sequence: TGTGCCTGGAGTGCCACCTTGACGACTAGCGGGGAAGAGACCCAGTACTTC. Full variable domain (remainder filled in from reference TRBV30 and TRBJ2-5): SQTIHQWPATLVQPVGSPLSLECTVEGTSNPNLYWYRQAAGRGLQLLFYSVGIGQISSEVPQNLSASRPQDRQFILSSKKLLLSDSGFYLCAWSATLTTSGEETQYFGPGTRLLVL.

In its sample, this clonotype was seen a few times. This chain uses TRBV5-6 with TRBJ2-1, with TRBD1 identical over 8 bases. J gave up 8 bases and V 4 bases, and 8 bases lay outside the gene matches. CDR3 length: 14 amino acids. CDR1 is SGHDT and CDR2 is YYEEEE in the germline V gene. The CDR3 sequence is CASSTRDRLDEQFF. Here the CDR3 DNA reads TGTGCCAGCAGCACCCGGGACAGGTTAGATGAGCAGTTCTTC.

This clonotype was seen a handful of times. CDR3: CASSPQGQVYEQYF. The CDR3 bases are TGTGCCAGCTCACCACAGGGGCAGGTCTACGAGCAGTACTTC. The V and J genes are TRBV18 and TRBJ2-7, with D maybe TRBD1 (5 bases). V was shortened by 1 base and J by 3 bases, with 10 bases between the two germline ends. The CDR3 extends over 14 amino acids. The germline CDR1 and CDR2 sequences are KGHSH and LQKENI.

This chain uses TRBV10-3 with TRBJ1-1, with a tentative D call TRBD1 (5 bases). Germline lookup yields CDR1 ENHRY and CDR2 SYGVKD. V lost 5 bases to trimming and J lost 3 bases, with 19 bases between them. The CDR3 has 16 residues. CDR3 DNA: TGTGCCATCAGTCCCCCAGGGTCGAGGTATCACACTGAAGCTTTCTTT. This translates into CAISPPGSRYHTEAFF.

This clonotype has just a few counts. The genes are TRBV28 and TRBJ2-7; 9 nucleotides match TRBD2. The CDR3 is made up of 15 amino acids. The V segment lost 6 bases and the J segment 3 bases; nucleotides outside the gene matches: 9. Per the germline V gene, CDR1 is MDHEN and CDR2 is SYDVKM. The chain's CDR3 is CASSPTSGLGYEQYF. CDR3 in DNA: TGTGCCAGCAGCCCTACTAGCGGGCTAGGCTACGAGCAGTACTTC. Full variable domain (outside the CDR3, taken from reference TRBV28 and TRBJ2-7): DVKVTQSSRYLVKRTGEKVFLECVQDMDHENMFWYRQDPGLGLRLIYFSYDVKMKEKGDIPEGYSVSREKKERFSLILESASTNQTSMYLCASSPTSGLGYEQYFGPGTRLTVT.

J is TRBJ2-5 and V is TRBV7-8, with D possibly matching TRBD2 (6 bases). V was cut by 7 bases and J by 4 bases, with 16 bases left in between. From germline, CDR1 is SGHVS and CDR2 FQNEAQ. The CDR3 covers 14 residues. In DNA form, the CDR3 reads TGTGCCAGCAACCGGCGGGGACCACGAGAGACCCAGTACTTC. It translates to CASNRRGPRETQYF.

The CDR3 protein is CASSLGRGLTEAFF. CDR3 nucleotide sequence: TGTGCCAGCAGCTTGGGCAGGGGGCTCACTGAAGCTTTCTTT. This sequence joins TRBV5-5 and TRBJ1-1; TRBD1 matches at 8 bases. J was trimmed by 4 bases and V by 0 bases; bases with no gene match: 2. The CDR3 loop spans 14 amino acids. Germline loops: CDR1 SGHKS, CDR2 YYEKEE (reference sequence).

This clonotype was detected a few times. The rearrangement joins TRBV10-3 to TRBJ2-4, with D perhaps TRBD1 or TRBD2 (5 bases each). Trimming took 2 bases from V and 6 from J, leaving 14 bases between them. This CDR3 has 15 residues. CDR1 ENHRY and CDR2 SYGVKD come from the germline V gene. CDR3 sequence: CAISEGERGANIQYF. The CDR3, as DNA: TGTGCCATCAGTGAGGGGGAGAGGGGCGCAAACATTCAGTACTTC.

V and J are TRBV12-3 or TRBV12-4 and TRBJ2-6; 9 nucleotides line up with TRBD1. J gave up 0 bases and V 9 bases, and 9 bases lay outside the gene matches. CDR3 length equals 17 residues. Here the CDR3 DNA reads TGTGCCAGTCGGACGGGACAGGGTATCTCTGGGGCCAACGTCCTGACTTTC. This encodes CASRTGQGISGANVLTF.

The chain is built from TRBV20-1 and TRBJ2-5; D is perhaps TRBD1 or TRBD2 (5 bases each). The length of the CDR3 is 14 residues. With 2 bases removed from V and 4 bases from J, the gap between germline ends came to 14 bases. In germline, CDR1 is DFQATT, CDR2 SNEGSKA (reference sequence). This CDR3 reads CSARKGLGVETQYF. For the CDR3, the DNA is TGCAGTGCTAGAAAGGGGCTCGGGGTAGAGACCCAGTACTTC.

This clonotype was seen ten or more times. The rearrangement joins TRBV7-9 to TRBJ1-1; D remains unclear. The CDR3 sequence is 14 residues long. The V gene lost 2 bases and the J gene lost 3 bases, with 10 bases spanning the gap. Germline V gives CDR1 SEHNR, CDR2 FQNEAQ (reference sequence). Here the CDR3 reads CASSLKGRDTEAFF. In DNA form, the CDR3 reads TGTGCCAGCAGCTTAAAGGGTAGGGACACTGAAGCTTTCTTT.